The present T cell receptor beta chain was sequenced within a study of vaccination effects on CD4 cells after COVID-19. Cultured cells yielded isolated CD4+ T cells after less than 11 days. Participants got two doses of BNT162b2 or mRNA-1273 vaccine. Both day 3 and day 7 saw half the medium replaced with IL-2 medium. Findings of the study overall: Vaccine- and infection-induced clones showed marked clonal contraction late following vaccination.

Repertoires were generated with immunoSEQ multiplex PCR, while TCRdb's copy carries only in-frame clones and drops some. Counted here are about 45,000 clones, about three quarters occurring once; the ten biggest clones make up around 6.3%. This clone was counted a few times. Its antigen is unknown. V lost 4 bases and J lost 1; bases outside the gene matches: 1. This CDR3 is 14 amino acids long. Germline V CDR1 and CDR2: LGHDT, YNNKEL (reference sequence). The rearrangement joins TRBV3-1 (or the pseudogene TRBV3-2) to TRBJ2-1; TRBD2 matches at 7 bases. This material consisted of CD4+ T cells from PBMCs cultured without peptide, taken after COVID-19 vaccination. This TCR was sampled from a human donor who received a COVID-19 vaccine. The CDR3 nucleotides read TGTGCCAGCAGCCCCGGGGGGTCCTACAATGAGCAGTTCTTC. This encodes CASSPGGSYNEQFF.